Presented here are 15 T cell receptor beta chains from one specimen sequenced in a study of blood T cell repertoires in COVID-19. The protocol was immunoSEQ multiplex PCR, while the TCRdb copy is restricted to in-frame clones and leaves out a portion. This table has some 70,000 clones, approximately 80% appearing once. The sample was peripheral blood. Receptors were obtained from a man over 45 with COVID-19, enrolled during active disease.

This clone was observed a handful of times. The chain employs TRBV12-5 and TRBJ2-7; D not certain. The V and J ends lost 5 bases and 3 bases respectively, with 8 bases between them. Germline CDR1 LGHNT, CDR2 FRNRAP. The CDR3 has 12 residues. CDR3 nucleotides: TGTGCTAGTGGTCTGAACTACTACGAGCAGTACTTC. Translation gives CASGLNYYEQYF.

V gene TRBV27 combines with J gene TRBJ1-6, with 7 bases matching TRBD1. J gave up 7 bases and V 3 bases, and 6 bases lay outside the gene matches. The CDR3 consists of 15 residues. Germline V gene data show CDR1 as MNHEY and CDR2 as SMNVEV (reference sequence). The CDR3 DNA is TGTGCCAGCAGTTTTCTTTCAGGGGGGAATTCACCCCTCCACTTT. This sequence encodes CASSFLSGGNSPLHF.

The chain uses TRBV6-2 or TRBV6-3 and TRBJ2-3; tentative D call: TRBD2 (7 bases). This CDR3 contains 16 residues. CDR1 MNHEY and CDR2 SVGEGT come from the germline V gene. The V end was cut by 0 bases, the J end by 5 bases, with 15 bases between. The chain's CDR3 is CASSYSMEGGLDTQYF. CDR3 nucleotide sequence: TGTGCCAGCAGTTACTCGATGGAGGGGGGGCTAGATACGCAGTATTTT.

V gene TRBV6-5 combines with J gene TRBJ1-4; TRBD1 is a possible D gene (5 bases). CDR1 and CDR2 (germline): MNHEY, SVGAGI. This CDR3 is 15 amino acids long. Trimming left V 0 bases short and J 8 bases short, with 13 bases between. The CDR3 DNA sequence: TGTGCCAGCAGTTACTCGTGGCAGGGTAAAGAAAAACTGTTTTTT. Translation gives CASSYSWQGKEKLFF.

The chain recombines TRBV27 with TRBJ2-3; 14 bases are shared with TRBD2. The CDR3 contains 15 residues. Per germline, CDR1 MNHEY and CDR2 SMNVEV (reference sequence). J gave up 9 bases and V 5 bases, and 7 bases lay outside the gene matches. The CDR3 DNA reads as TGTGCCAGCAGTCCAGGGACTAGCGGGGGAGCAACGCAGTATTTT. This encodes CASSPGTSGGATQYF.

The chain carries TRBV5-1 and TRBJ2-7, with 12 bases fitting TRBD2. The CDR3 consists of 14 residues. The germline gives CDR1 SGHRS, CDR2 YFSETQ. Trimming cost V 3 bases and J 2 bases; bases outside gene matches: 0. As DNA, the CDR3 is TGCGCCAGCAGCTCTAGCGGGGGGGCCTACGAGCAGTACTTC. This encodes CASSSSGGAYEQYF.

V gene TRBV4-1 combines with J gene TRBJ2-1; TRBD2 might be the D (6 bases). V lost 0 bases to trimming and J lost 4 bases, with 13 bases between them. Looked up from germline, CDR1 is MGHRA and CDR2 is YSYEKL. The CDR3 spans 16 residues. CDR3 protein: CASSQDAGLSYNEQFF. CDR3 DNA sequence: TGCGCCAGCAGCCAAGATGCGGGACTTTCGTACAATGAGCAGTTCTTC.

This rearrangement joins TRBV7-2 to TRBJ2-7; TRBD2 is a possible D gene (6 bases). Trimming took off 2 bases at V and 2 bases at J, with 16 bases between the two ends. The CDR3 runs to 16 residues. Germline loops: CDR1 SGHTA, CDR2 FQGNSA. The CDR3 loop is CASSLSFSGGPYEQYF. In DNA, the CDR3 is TGTGCCAGCAGCTTATCTTTTAGCGGTGGCCCCTACGAGCAGTACTTC.

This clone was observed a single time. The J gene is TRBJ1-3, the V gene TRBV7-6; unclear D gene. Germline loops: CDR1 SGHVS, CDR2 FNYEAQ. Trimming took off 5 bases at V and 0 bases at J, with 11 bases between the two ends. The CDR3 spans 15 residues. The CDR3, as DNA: TGTGCCAGCAGCCAACTCCACCTCTCTGGAAACACCATATATTTT. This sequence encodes CASSQLHLSGNTIYF.

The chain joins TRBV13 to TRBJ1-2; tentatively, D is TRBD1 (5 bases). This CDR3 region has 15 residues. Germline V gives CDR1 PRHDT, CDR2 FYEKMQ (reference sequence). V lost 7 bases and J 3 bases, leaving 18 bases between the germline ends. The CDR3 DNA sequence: TGTGCCAGCAACTCCCATTTAGCCAGGGACTATGGCTACACCTTC. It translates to CASNSHLARDYGYTF.

DNA for the CDR3: TGTGCCAGCAGTAAAAGCACAGGGGCGGCAGATACGCAGTATTTT. Amino acid sequence: CASSKSTGAADTQYF. This chain connects TRBV6-4 to TRBJ2-3; 7 bases fit TRBD1. J gave up 4 bases and V 5 bases, and 9 bases lay outside the gene matches. This CDR3 comprises 15 residues. The V gene's germline CDR1 is MRHNA and CDR2 SNTAGT.

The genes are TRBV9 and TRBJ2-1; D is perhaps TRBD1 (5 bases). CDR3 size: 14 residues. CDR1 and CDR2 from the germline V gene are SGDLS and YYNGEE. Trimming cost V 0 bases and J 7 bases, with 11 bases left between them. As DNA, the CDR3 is TGTGCCAGCAGCGTAGGGGGCGAAAAAAATGAGCAGTTCTTC. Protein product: CASSVGGEKNEQFF. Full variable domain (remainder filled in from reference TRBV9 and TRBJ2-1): DSGVTQTPKHLITATGQRVTLRCSPRSGDLSVYWYQQSLDQGLQFLIQYYNGEERAKGNILERFSAQQFPDLHSELNLSSLELGDSALYFCASSVGGEKNEQFFGPGTRLTVL.

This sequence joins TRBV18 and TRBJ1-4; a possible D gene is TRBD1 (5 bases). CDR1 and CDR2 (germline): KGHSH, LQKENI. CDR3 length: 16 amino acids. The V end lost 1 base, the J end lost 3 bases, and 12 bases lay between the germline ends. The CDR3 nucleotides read TGTGCCAGCTCACCACTAGGGGCAAGACCTAATGAAAAACTGTTTTTT. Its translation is CASSPLGARPNEKLFF.

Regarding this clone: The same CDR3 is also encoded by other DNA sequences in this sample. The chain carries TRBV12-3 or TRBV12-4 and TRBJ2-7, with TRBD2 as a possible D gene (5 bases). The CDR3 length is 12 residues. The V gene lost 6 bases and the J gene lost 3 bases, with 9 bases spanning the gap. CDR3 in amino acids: CASSRGNYEQYF. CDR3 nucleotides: TGTGCCAGCAGCCGGGGAAACTACGAGCAGTACTTC.

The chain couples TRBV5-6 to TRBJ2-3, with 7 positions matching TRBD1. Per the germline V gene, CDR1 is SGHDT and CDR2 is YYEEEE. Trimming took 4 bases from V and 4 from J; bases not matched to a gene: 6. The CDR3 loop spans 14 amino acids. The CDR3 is CASSGLTGADTQYF. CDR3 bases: TGTGCCAGCAGCGGATTAACAGGGGCAGATACGCAGTATTTT.